Listed below are T cell receptor beta chains from one sample, sequenced in a study of blood T cell repertoires in COVID-19. Repertoires were generated with immunoSEQ multiplex PCR, while TCRdb's copy carries only in-frame clones and drops some. The table shows under 300,000 clones, with 80% to 85% occurring only once. Input material: peripheral blood. Every receptor here comes from a woman aged 60-75 years with active or convalescent COVID-19. Both conserved end residues are trimmed from each CDR3.

cdr3_length j_call v_call cdr3_aa
11 TRBJ1-1 TRBV5-4 ASSGQGNTEAF
10 TRBJ2-5 TRBV9 ASSAHREIQY
13 TRBJ2-7 TRBV11-1 ASSFPGTGGHEQY
12 TRBJ2-1 TRBV2 ASSERGSVGEQF
13 TRBJ2-1 TRBV5-4 ASSLNRGSGNEQF
14 TRBJ2-3 TRBV6-2/TRBV6-3 ASSWGTSGERDTQY
15 TRBJ2-2 TRBV7-6 ASSLNRQGEDTGELF
11 TRBJ1-1 TRBV5-4 ASSRTGGTEAF
8 TRBJ2-5 TRBV3-1/TRBV3-2 ASSRETQY
16 TRBJ2-3 TRBV13 ASSLQFRAGQGGDTQY
11 TRBJ2-5 TRBV19 ASSIGREETQY
11 TRBJ1-1 TRBV7-9 ASSLVALGAAF
17 TRBJ1-3 TRBV19 ASSIRLGGGSPSGNTIY
11 TRBJ1-2 TRBV9 ASSVAGGVGYT
15 TRBJ2-5 TRBV7-2 ASSPPGRGRPQETQY
13 TRBJ2-1 TRBV7-2 ASSLVTGLYNEQF
11 TRBJ1-1 TRBV5-4 ASSDQVNTEAF
12 TRBJ1-2 TRBV6-5 ASSYRGDYYGYT
11 TRBJ1-2 TRBV9 ASSVSGQNGYT
14 TRBJ1-1 TRBV7-8 ASSPIRRSMNTEAF
15 TRBJ2-3 TRBV30 AWSVRTSGPSTDTQY
15 TRBJ2-3 TRBV3-1/TRBV3-2 ASSHELAGVSTDTQY
11 TRBJ2-1 TRBV30 ASGTSGYNEQF
14 TRBJ1-1 TRBV11-2 ASSLGHAGTYTEAF